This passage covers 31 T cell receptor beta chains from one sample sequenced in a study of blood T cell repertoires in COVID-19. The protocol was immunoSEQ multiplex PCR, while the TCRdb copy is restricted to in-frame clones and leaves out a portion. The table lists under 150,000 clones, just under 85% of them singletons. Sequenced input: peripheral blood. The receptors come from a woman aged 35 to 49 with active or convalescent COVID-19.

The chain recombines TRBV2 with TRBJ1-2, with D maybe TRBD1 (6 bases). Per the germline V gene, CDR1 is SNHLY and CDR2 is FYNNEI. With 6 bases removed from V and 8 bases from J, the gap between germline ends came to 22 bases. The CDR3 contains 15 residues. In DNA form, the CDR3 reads TGTGCCAGCAGGGGAACCCAGGGGCCCTTAAGCGGCTACACCTTC. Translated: CASRGTQGPLSGYTF.

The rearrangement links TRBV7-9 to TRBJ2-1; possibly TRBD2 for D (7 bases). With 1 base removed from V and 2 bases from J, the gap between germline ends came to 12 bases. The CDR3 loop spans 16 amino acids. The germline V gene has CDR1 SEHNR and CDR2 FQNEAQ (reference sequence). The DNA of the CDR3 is TGTGCCAGCAGCTTAGGGCAGGGGAGGGCCTACAATGAGCAGTTCTTC. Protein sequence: CASSLGQGRAYNEQFF.

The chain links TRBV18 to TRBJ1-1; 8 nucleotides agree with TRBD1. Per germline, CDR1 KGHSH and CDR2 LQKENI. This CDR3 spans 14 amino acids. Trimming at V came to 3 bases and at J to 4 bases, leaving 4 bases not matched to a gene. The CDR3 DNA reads TGTGCCAGCTCACCTGGACAGGGCTTCACTGAAGCTTTCTTT. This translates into CASSPGQGFTEAFF.

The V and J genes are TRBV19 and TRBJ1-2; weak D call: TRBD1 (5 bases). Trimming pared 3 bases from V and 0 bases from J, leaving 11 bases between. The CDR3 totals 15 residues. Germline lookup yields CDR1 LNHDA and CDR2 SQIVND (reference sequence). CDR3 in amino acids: CASSIPQTANYGYTF. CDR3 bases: TGTGCCAGTAGTATTCCCCAGACAGCTAACTATGGCTACACCTTC.

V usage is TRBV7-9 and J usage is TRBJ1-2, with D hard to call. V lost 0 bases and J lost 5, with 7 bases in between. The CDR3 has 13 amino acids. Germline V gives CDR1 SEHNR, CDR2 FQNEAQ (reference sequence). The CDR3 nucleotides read TGTGCCAGCAGCTTAGCCGGGGATTATGGCTACACCTTC. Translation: CASSLAGDYGYTF.

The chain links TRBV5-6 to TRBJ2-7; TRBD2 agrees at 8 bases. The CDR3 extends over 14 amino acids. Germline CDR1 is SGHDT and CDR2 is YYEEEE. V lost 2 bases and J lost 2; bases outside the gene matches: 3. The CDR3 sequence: CASSFGGGPYEQYF. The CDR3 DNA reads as TGTGCCAGCAGCTTTGGCGGGGGGCCCTACGAGCAGTACTTC. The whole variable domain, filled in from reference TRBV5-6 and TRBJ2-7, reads DAGVTQSPTHLIKTRGQQVTLRCSPKSGHDTVSWYQQALGQGPQFIFQYYEEEERQRGNFPDRFSGHQFPNYSSELNVNALLLGDSALYLCASSFGGGPYEQYFGPGTRLTVT.

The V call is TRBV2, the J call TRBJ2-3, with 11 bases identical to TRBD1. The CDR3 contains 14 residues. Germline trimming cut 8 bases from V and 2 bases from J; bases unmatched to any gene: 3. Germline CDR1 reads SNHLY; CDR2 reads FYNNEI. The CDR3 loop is CASRDRGFTDTQYF. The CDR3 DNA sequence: TGTGCCAGCCGGGACAGGGGGTTCACAGATACGCAGTATTTT. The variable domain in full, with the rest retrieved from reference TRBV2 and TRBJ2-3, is EPEVTQTPSHQVTQMGQEVILRCVPISNHLYFYWYRQILGQKVEFLVSFYNNEISEKSEIFDDQFSVERPDGSNFTLKIRSTKLEDSAMYFCASRDRGFTDTQYFGPGTRLTVL.

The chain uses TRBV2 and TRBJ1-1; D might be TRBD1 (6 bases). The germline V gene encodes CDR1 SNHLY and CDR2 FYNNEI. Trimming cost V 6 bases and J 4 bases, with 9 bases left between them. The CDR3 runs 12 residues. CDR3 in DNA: TGTGCCAGCAGACCCAGGGGCACTGAAGCTTTCTTT. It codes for CASRPRGTEAFF. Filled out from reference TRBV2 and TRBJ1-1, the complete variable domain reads EPEVTQTPSHQVTQMGQEVILRCVPISNHLYFYWYRQILGQKVEFLVSFYNNEISEKSEIFDDQFSVERPDGSNFTLKIRSTKLEDSAMYFCASRPRGTEAFFGQGTRLTVV.

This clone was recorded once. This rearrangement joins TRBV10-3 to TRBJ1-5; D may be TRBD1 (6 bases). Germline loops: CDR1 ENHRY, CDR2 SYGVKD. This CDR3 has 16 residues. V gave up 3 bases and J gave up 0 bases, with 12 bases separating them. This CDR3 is CAISDGPGASNQPQHF. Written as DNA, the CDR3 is TGTGCCATCAGTGATGGCCCAGGGGCTAGCAATCAGCCCCAGCATTTT.

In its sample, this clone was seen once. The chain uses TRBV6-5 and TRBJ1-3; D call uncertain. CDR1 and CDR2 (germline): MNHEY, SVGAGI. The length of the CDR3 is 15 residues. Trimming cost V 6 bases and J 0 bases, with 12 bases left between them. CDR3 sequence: CASRDWLHSGNTIYF. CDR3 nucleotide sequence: TGTGCCAGCAGGGACTGGTTACACTCTGGAAACACCATATATTTT.

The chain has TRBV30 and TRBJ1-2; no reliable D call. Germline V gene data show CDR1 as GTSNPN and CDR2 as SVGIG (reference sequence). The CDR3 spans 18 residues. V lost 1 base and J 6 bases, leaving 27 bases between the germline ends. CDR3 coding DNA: TGTGCCTGGAGTGGTGGCCCCAGGCCAGCCCGCTCCTTTAATGGCTACACCTTC. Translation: CAWSGGPRPARSFNGYTF.

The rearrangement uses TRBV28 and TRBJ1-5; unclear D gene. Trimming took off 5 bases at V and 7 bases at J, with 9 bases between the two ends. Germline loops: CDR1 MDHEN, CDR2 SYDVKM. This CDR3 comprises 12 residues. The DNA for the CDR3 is TGTGCCAGCAGTGAGAGGAACCAGCCCCAGCATTTT. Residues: CASSERNQPQHF.

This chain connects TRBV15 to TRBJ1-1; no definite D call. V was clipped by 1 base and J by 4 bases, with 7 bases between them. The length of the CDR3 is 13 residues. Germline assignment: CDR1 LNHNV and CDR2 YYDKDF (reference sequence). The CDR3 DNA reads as TGTGCCACCAGCAGAGGGGCCGGCACTGAAGCTTTCTTT. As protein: CATSRGAGTEAFF.

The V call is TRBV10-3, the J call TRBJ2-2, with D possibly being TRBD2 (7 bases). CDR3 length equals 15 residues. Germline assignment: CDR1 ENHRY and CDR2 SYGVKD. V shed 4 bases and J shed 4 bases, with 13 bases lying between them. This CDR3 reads CAISGRGPPTGELFF. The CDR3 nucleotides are TGTGCCATCAGTGGGCGGGGGCCTCCCACCGGGGAGCTGTTTTTT.

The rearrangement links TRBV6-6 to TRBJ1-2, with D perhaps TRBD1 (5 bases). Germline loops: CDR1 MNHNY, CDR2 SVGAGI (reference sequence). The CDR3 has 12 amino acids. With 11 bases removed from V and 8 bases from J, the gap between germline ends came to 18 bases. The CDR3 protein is CAARVGSLGYTF. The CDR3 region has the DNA TGTGCCGCCAGGGTCGGATCTTTGGGCTACACCTTC.

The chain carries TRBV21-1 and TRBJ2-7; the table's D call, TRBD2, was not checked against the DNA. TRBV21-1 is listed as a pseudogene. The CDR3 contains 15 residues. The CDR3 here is CASIEWTSGIYEQYF. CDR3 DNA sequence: TGTGCCAGCATCGAATGGACTAGCGGGATCTACGAGCAGTACTTC.

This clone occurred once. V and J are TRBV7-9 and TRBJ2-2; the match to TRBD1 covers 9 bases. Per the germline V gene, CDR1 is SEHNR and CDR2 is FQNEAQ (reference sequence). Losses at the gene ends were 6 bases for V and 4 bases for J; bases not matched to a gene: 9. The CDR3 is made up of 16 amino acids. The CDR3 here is CASRVGQGSITGELFF. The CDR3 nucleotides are TGTGCCAGCAGGGTGGGACAGGGCAGCATCACCGGGGAGCTGTTTTTT.

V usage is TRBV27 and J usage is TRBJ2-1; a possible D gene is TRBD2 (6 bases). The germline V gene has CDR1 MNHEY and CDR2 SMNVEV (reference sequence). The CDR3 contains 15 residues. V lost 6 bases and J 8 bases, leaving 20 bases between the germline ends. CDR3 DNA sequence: TGTGCCAGCAGACCCCCCCTAGCGCCTAGGGATGAGCAGTTCTTC. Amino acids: CASRPPLAPRDEQFF.

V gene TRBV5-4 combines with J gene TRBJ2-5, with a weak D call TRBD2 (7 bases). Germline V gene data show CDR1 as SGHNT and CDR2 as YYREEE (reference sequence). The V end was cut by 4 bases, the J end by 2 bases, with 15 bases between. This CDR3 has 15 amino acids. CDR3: CASSKQGGAQETQYF. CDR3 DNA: TGTGCCAGCAGCAAACAGGGAGGGGCGCAAGAGACCCAGTACTTC.

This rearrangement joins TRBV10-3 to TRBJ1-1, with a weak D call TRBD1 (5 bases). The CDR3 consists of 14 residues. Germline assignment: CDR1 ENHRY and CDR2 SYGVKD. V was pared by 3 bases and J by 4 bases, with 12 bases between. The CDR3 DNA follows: TGTGCCATCAGTGAAGTTCGGACAAGCACTGAAGCTTTCTTT. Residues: CAISEVRTSTEAFF.

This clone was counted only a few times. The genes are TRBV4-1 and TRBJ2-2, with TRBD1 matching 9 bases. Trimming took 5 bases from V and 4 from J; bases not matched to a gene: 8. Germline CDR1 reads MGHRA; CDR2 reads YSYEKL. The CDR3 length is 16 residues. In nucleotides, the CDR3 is TGCGCCAGCAGCATTGGGACAGGGCCCAGCACCGGGGAGCTGTTTTTT. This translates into CASSIGTGPSTGELFF.

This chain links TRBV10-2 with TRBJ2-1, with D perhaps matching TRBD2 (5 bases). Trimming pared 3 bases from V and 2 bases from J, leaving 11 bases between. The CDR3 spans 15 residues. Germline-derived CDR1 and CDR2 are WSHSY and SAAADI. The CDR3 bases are TGCGCCAGCAGTGATGAAGCGGCCGCCTACAATGAGCAGTTCTTC. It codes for CASSDEAAAYNEQFF.

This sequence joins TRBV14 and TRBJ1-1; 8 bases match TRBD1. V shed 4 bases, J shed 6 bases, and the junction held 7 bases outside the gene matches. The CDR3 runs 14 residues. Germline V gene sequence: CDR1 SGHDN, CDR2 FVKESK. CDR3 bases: TGTGCCAGCAGCCTGTCAGGGGGCAACTCTGAAGCTTTCTTT. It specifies CASSLSGGNSEAFF. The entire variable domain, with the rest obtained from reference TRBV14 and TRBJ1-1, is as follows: EAGVTQFPSHSVIEKGQTVTLRCDPISGHDNLYWYRRVMGKEIKFLLHFVKESKQDESGMPNNRFLAERTGGTYSTLKVQPAELEDSGVYFCASSLSGGNSEAFFGQGTRLTVV.

The CDR3 DNA reads TGTGCCAGCAGCTTACGGACAGTTCCCCTTATCTACGAGCAGTACTTC. Its translation is CASSLRTVPLIYEQYF. This rearrangement joins TRBV7-2 to TRBJ2-7, with D possibly being TRBD1 (6 bases). Trimming left V 2 bases short and J 3 bases short, with 17 bases between. Germline values: CDR1 SGHTA, CDR2 FQGNSA. The CDR3 loop spans 16 amino acids.

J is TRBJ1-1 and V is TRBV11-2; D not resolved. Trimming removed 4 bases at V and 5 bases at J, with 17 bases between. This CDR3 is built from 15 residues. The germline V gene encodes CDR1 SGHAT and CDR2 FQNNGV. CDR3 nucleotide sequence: TGTGCCAGCAGCTCAAATCCTCCCGGGGAGACTGAAGCTTTCTTT. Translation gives CASSSNPPGETEAFF.

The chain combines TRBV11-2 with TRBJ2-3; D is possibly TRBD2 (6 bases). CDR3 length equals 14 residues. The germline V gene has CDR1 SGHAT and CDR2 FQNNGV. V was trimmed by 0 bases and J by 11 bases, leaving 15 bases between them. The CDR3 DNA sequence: TGTGCCAGCAGCTTAGATGCGGCGGGGAGAGGGCAGTATTTT. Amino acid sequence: CASSLDAAGRGQYF.

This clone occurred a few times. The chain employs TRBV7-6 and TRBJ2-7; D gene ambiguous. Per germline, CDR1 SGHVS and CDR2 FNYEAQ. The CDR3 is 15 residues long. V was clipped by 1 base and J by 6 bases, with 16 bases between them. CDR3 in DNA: TGTGCCAGCAGCTTAGAGGTGGGTCATAGCAGCGAGCAGTACTTC. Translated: CASSLEVGHSSEQYF.

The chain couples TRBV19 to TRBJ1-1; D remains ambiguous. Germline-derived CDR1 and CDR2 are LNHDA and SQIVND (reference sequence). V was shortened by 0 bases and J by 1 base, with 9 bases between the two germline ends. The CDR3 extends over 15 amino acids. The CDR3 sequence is CASSIDRLPNTEAFF. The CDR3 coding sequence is TGTGCCAGTAGTATAGATCGACTTCCGAACACTGAAGCTTTCTTT.

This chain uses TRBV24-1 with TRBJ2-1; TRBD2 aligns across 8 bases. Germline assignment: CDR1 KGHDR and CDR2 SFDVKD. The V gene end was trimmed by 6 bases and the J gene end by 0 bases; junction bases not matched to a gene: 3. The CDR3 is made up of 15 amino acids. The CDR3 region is CATSWAGGSYNEQFF. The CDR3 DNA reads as TGTGCCACCAGTTGGGCGGGAGGCTCCTACAATGAGCAGTTCTTC.

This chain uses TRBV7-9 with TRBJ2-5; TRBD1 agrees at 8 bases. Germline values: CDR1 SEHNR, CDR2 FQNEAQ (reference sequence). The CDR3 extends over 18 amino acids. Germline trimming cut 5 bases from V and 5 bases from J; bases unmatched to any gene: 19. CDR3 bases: TGTGCCAGCAGCCCACATAGCCGCCCCCAGGGGGCAGGGGAGACCCAGTACTTC. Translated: CASSPHSRPQGAGETQYF.

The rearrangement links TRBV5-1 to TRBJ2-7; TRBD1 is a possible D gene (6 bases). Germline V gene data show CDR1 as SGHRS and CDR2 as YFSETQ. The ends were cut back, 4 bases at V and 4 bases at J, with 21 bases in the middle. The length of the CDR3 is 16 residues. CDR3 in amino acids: CASSPGHRVIPYEQYF. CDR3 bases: TGCGCCAGCAGCCCGGGTCACAGGGTAATCCCATACGAGCAGTACTTC.